This T cell receptor (beta chain) was obtained from a study of shared clonotypes between healthy human individuals. Study background: CD4 naive cells filled three plates per donor, CD4 memory three, CD8 naive two and CD8 memory one.

Trimming at V came to 6 bases and at J to 6 bases, leaving 4 bases not matched to a gene. The germline CDR1 and CDR2 sequences are MDHEN and SYDVKM. The CDR3 has 14 residues. The deep-level immunoSEQ assay was used. The assay was immunoSEQ multiplex PCR, and TCRdb's table has in-frame clones only and misses some. The sample records about 2.4 million clones, 80% to 95% being singletons. Sequencing used naive CD4+ T cells from PBMCs. Sample subset: CD45RA+ positively selected. The J gene is TRBJ1-4, the V gene TRBV28, with 10 bases identical to TRBD1. The TCR sequence derives from a man aged 18 to 29 in good health. Some clones in this sample may be carry-over from other donors' samples. CDR3 nucleotide sequence: TGTGCCAGCAGCCAGACAGGGGGCCATGAAAAACTGTTTTTT. Translating it yields CASSQTGGHEKLFF.